The source of this T cell receptor (beta chain) is a study of response to subunit inactivated influenza vaccine. Study-wide results and caveats: The authors put forward the suggestion that each seasonal influenza vaccination may bring in only a limited number of new T cells.

Trimming removed 4 bases at V and 6 bases at J, with 15 bases between. Germline V gene sequence: CDR1 MNHEY, CDR2 SMNVEV (reference sequence). There are 14 residues in the CDR3. TCRdb re-called the RT-PCR reads with MiXCR, one entry per CDR3 protein. The repertoire includes hundreds of thousands of distinct CDR3 sequences, 12% to 15% of them detected once, and approximately 7.6% sits in the top ten. About this clonotype: As yet, its antigen is unknown.

The chain employs TRBV27 and TRBJ1-1; D call uncertain. Here the sequenced sample was PBMCs from blood, taken less than 15 days before vaccination. This TCR was sampled from a man aged 50-59 years who received an inactivated influenza vaccine. CDR3 sequence (DNA): TGTGCCAGCAGTTCCGCCGAAGGGTGGCCTGAAGCTTTCTTT. It specifies CASSSAEGWPEAFF.